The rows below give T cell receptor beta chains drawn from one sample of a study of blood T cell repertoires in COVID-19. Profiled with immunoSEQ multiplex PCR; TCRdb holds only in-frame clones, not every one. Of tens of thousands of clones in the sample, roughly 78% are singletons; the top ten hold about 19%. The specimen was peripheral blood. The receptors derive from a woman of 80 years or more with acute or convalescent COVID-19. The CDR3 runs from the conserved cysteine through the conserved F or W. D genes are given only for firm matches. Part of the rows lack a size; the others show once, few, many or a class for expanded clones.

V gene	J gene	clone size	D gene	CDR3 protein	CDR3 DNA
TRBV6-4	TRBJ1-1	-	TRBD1	CASSVLRGRRDTEAFF	TGTGCCAGCAGTGTACTTAGGGGGCGCAGGGACACTGAAGCTTTCTTT
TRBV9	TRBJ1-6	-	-	CASSPRRSGGNSPLHF	TGTGCCAGCAGCCCACGTCGGTCCGGGGGGAATTCACCCCTCCACTTT
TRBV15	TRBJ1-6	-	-	CATSRAPGGSPLHF	TGTGCCACCAGCAGAGCTCCCGGGGGTTCACCCCTCCACTTT
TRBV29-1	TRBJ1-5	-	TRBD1	CSVTGDNQPQHF	TGCAGCGTTACAGGGGACAATCAGCCCCAGCATTTT
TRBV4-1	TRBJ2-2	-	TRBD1	CASSPPGQGARRNTGELFF	TGCGCCAGCAGCCCCCCGGGACAGGGGGCCCGGAGGAACACCGGGGAGCTGTTTTTT
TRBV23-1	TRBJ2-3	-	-	CASSQPRGAGYEGTDTQYF	TGCGCCAGCAGTCAACCCCGGGGGGCAGGTTACGAGGGCACAGATACGCAGTATTTT
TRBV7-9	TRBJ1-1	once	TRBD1	CASSSGQSEAFF	TGTGCCAGCAGCTCGGGACAGTCGGAAGCTTTCTTT
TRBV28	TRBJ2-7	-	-	CASRTPGLLYEQYF	TGTGCCAGCAGGACCCCGGGACTTCTCTACGAGCAGTACTTC
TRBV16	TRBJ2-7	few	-	CASSQSPRGYEQYF	TGTGCCAGCAGCCAATCACCCCGGGGCTACGAGCAGTACTTC
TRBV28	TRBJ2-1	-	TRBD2	CASGTSGTNEQFF	TGTGCCAGCGGGACTAGCGGGACGAATGAGCAGTTCTTC
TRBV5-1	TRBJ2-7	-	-	CASSSQGYEQYF	TGCGCCAGCAGCTCACAGGGCTACGAGCAGTACTTC
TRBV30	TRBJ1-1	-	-	CAWRWRMNTEAFF	TGTGCCTGGAGATGGCGGATGAACACTGAAGCTTTCTTT
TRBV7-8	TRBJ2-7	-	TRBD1	CASSLAATGGYEQYF	TGTGCCAGCAGCTTAGCAGCGACAGGGGGGTACGAGCAGTACTTC
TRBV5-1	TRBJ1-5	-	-	CASSFSAGLGQPQHF	TGCGCCAGCAGCTTCTCGGCAGGGCTAGGTCAGCCCCAGCATTTT
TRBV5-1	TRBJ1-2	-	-	CASSLAPGDGYTF	TGCGCCAGCAGCTTGGCGCCAGGGGATGGCTACACCTTC
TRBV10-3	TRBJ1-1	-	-	CAISGRSVNTEAFF	TGTGCCATCAGTGGTCGAAGCGTGAACACTGAAGCTTTCTTT
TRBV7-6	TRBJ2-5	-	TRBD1	CASSLGATGTETQYF	TGTGCCAGCAGCTTAGGTGCGACAGGGACAGAGACCCAGTACTTC
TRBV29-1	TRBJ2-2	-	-	CSVRRESYTGELFF	TGCAGCGTCCGGAGGGAATCGTACACCGGGGAGCTGTTTTTT
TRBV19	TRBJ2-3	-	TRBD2	CASSMGTSASTDTQYF	TGTGCCAGTAGTATGGGGACTAGCGCTAGCACAGATACGCAGTATTTT
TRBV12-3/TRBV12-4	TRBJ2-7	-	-	CASSFRGEGEQYF	TGTGCCAGCAGTTTTCGGGGTGAGGGCGAGCAGTACTTC
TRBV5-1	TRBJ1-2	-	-	CASSLEGQGYGYTF	TGCGCCAGCAGCTTGGAGGGACAAGGCTATGGCTACACCTTC
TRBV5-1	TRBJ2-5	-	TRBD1	CASSLGTGQGTQYF	TGCGCCAGCAGCTTGGGTACGGGACAGGGGACCCAGTACTTC
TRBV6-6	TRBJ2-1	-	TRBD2	CASTKGTSRGDEQFF	TGTGCCAGCACCAAAGGGACTAGCAGGGGGGATGAGCAGTTCTTC
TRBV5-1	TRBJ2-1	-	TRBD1	CASSLGQARYNEQFF	TGCGCCAGCAGCCTGGGACAGGCCCGCTACAATGAGCAGTTCTTC
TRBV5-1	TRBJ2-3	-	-	CASSPRTDSTDTQYF	TGCGCCAGCAGCCCAAGGACAGATAGCACAGATACGCAGTATTTT
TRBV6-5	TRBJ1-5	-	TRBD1	CASSYRGQGDQPQHF	TGTGCCAGCAGTTATCGGGGACAGGGGGACCAGCCCCAGCATTTT
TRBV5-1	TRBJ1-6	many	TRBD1	CASSLATGVGNSPLHF	TGCGCCAGCAGCTTGGCCACAGGGGTAGGGAATTCACCCCTCCACTTT
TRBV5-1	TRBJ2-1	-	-	CASGKAGQGRNEQFF	TGCGCCAGCGGAAAAGCGGGACAAGGGCGGAATGAGCAGTTCTTC
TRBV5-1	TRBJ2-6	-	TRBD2	CASSPGTSGAGAGANVLTF	TGCGCCAGCAGCCCGGGGACTAGCGGAGCTGGTGCTGGGGCCAACGTCCTGACTTTC
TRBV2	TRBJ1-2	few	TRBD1	CASSRTGTGGSYGYTF	TGTGCCAGCAGTCGGACCGGGACAGGGGGTAGCTATGGCTACACCTTC
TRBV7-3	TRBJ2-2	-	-	CASSLVGDFGELFF	TGTGCCAGCAGCTTAGTTGGCGACTTCGGGGAGCTGTTTTTT
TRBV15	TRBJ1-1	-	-	CATSREDRGVGEAFF	TGTGCCACCAGCAGAGAAGACCGGGGAGTTGGTGAAGCTTTCTTT
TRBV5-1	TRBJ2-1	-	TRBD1	CASSLAGQGAGNEQFF	TGCGCCAGCAGCTTGGCAGGCCAGGGGGCGGGTAATGAGCAGTTCTTC
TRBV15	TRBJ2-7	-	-	CATSSTDPEQYF	TGTGCCACCAGCAGTACAGATCCCGAGCAGTACTTC
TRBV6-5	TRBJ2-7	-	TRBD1	CASSYLGQGRWEQYF	TGTGCCAGCAGTTACTTGGGACAGGGGCGATGGGAGCAGTACTTC
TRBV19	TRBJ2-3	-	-	CASSILQGWNTQYF	TGTGCCAGTAGTATTCTACAGGGTTGGAATACGCAGTATTTT
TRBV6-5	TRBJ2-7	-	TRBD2	CATNGGGITEQYF	TGTGCCACCAACGGGGGGGGAATCACCGAGCAGTACTTC
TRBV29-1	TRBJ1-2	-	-	CSVEDSQAVDGYTF	TGCAGCGTTGAGGACAGTCAGGCGGTAGATGGCTACACCTTC
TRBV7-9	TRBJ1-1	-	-	CASSQDGGTEAFF	TGTGCCAGCAGTCAGGACGGGGGCACTGAAGCTTTCTTT
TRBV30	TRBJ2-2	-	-	CAWSHSTTGNTGELFF	TGTGCCTGGAGTCACTCCACGACAGGGAACACCGGGGAGCTGTTTTTT
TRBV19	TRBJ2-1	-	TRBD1	CASRRGDRVNEQFF	TGTGCCAGTAGAAGGGGGGACAGGGTGAATGAGCAGTTCTTC